This TCR beta chain was captured in a study of read filtering for tumor transcriptome and immune sequencing. Overall study: By R-ISS, stages I, II and III held 8, 16 and 7 patients. IR-seq gave about 3.5 to 10.27 million TCR reads per sample; RNA-seq gave roughly 80 to 1273. Regarding the study as a whole: Even smaller IR-seq throughput identified most shared clonotypes.

The V gene lost 3 bases and the J gene lost 0 bases, with 11 bases spanning the gap. Germline CDR1 is KGHDR and CDR2 is SFDVKD. The CDR3 runs 16 residues. From approximately 430 ng of RNA, a library with molecular barcoded alpha/delta and beta/gamma adaptors was made. In TCRdb, the reads were re-called with MiXCR into one record per CDR3 protein. There are 130,000 or so distinct CDR3 sequences in the sample; 13% occur only once, and 8.4% lies in the top ten. This clonotype occurred many times. What it binds is not known. At the time of active disease, bone marrow was collected from every patient. Specimen: a population of CD138-negative cells sorted from bone marrow. The TCR was taken from a donor at least 40 years old with multiple myeloma. This sequence joins TRBV24-1 and TRBJ2-1, with D unclear. CDR3 bases: TGTGCCACCAGTGATCAAGGGCTGAGCTCCTACAATGAGCAGTTCTTC. It yields the protein CATSDQGLSSYNEQFF.